The entry below describes one T cell receptor (beta chain). Its antigen remains unknown. The data were taken from a study of tumor-infiltrating lymphocytes in primary liver carcinoma. Across the whole study: In every tissue type, samples returned a similar yield of roughly 3.5 to 8 million productive TCRbeta reads.

RNA and DNA were co-extracted from roughly 20-30 mg of unsorted bulk tissue. General observations from the study: All five tumor regions shared only about 8-25% of top clones. The difference in top-250-clone fraction between tumors and blood was significant, favoring tumors (p = 0.039).

The input was about 490 ng total RNA; TCR beta cDNA was made from it with a constant-region primer. Researchers made the TCR beta libraries by running three nested multiplex PCR rounds with slightly modified ARM-PCR. The two initial PCR rounds, around 11 cycles each, used TRBV1-TRBV30 forward and C-beta reverse primers. TCRdb re-analysed the multiplex PCR reads in MiXCR, keeping a single row per CDR3 protein. Altogether 20,000 or so distinct CDR3 sequences are present, approximately 80% being singletons, with the ten largest covering roughly 35%. Trimming took 2 bases from V and 4 from J, leaving 15 bases between them. The V gene's germline CDR1 is MDHEN and CDR2 SYDVKM. The CDR3 length is 15 residues.

The source is a woman aged 25 to 39 with primary liver carcinoma and hepatitis B virus infection. The chain carries TRBV28 and TRBJ2-7, with D uncertain. The sample consisted of liver tumor tissue from sampling region 2. Subset indicated: tumor region T2, inferior pole. CDR3 residues: CASSLDMGSLYEQYF. CDR3 bases: TGTGCCAGCAGTTTAGATATGGGGTCATTATACGAGCAGTACTTC.